The 15 T cell receptor beta chains below come from one sample, sequenced in a study of breast tumors, draining lymph nodes, adjacent tissues. Axillary draining lymph nodes of breast cancer patients supplied the node samples. A single record per CDR3 protein comes from TCRdb applying MiXCR to the multiplex PCR reads. The sample yields about 200,000 distinct CDR3 sequences, around a third seen once. Sequencing was carried out using axillary lymph node tissue. The receptors derive from a female donor with breast cancer. Some clones in this sample may be carry-over from other donors' samples.

In this sample, this clonotype turned up many times. The chain couples TRBV5-6 to TRBJ2-7, with 8 nucleotides matching TRBD2. J lost 3 bases, V lost 7 bases, and 6 bases had no gene match. Per germline, CDR1 SGHDT and CDR2 YYEEEE. The CDR3 runs 13 residues. CDR3 nucleotides: TGTGCCAGCTGCGGGAGGCCTTGCTACGAGCAGTACTTC. Translation: CASCGRPCYEQYF.

Ten or more counts support this clonotype. The chain carries TRBV7-2 and TRBJ2-2; 13 positions match TRBD2. The CDR3 length is 16 residues. V lost 9 bases, J lost 2 bases, and 6 bases stayed unmatched. Germline V lookup: CDR1 SGHTA, CDR2 FQGNSA. The CDR3 sequence: CASSTSGRINTGELFF. The CDR3 nucleotides are TGTGCCAGTTCGACTAGCGGGAGGATTAACACCGGGGAGCTGTTTTTT.

This clonotype has a count of ten or more. The genes are TRBV12-3 or TRBV12-4 and TRBJ1-2; D is possibly TRBD1 (5 bases). This CDR3 is built from 13 residues. The germline V and J ends were trimmed by 6 bases and 6 bases, with 14 bases remaining between them. CDR3: CASRDTSTDGYTF. CDR3 nucleotides: TGTGCCAGCAGGGACACCTCCACCGATGGCTACACCTTC.

This clonotype was observed many times. The chain combines TRBV19 with TRBJ1-2, with TRBD1 matching 12 bases. Germline loops: CDR1 LNHDA, CDR2 SQIVND (reference sequence). V was clipped by 5 bases and J by 4 bases; unmatched bases: 8. CDR3 length: 16 amino acids. The CDR3 reads CASSRGTGGVGYGYTF. CDR3 in DNA: TGTGCCAGTAGTCGCGGGACAGGGGGCGTAGGCTATGGCTACACCTTC.

This clonotype has at least ten counts. In DNA, the CDR3 is TGTGCCAGCAGTAGAGACGGACAGAGCAATCAGCCCCAGCATTTT. Protein product: CASSRDGQSNQPQHF. The J gene is TRBJ1-5, the V gene TRBV12-3 or TRBV12-4; perhaps TRBD1 as D (6 bases). The CDR3 contains 15 residues. V was pared by 5 bases and J by 1 base, with 12 bases between.

This clonotype has at least ten counts. The V and J genes are TRBV12-3 or TRBV12-4 and TRBJ1-4, with D unclear. V was shortened by 1 base and J by 5 bases, with 8 bases between the two germline ends. The CDR3 sequence is 14 residues long. The CDR3 loop reads CASSLDVVNEKLFF. CDR3 sequence (DNA): TGTGCCAGCAGTTTAGATGTCGTGAATGAAAAACTGTTTTTT.

This clonotype was seen at least ten times. The V and J genes are TRBV19 and TRBJ1-5; D not certain. Trimming cost V 0 bases and J 0 bases, with 6 bases left between them. The V gene's germline CDR1 is LNHDA and CDR2 SQIVND (reference sequence). The CDR3 spans 15 residues. The CDR3 here is CASSIEGYSNQPQHF. The CDR3 region has the DNA TGTGCCAGTAGTATAGAAGGATATAGCAATCAGCCCCAGCATTTT.

This chain links TRBV20-1 with TRBJ2-1; the match to TRBD2 covers 7 bases. The germline V gene has CDR1 DFQATT and CDR2 SNEGSKA (reference sequence). With 6 bases clipped from V and 5 bases from J, the junction kept 13 bases outside the gene matches. The CDR3 length is 15 residues. CDR3 region: CSANDHSGGNNEQFF. The CDR3 nucleotides read TGCAGTGCGAACGACCATTCGGGAGGAAACAATGAGCAGTTCTTC.

This clonotype was seen at least ten times. J is TRBJ2-1 and V is TRBV11-2; tentatively, D is TRBD1 or TRBD2 (5 bases each). The V end lost 4 bases, the J end lost 13 bases, and 14 bases lay between the germline ends. The CDR3 covers 12 residues. Per germline, CDR1 SGHAT and CDR2 FQNNGV. The CDR3 bases are TGTGCCAGCAGCTCCTACGGGACGGCCCAGTTCTTC. The encoded protein is CASSSYGTAQFF. The full variable domain, with the rest looked up from reference TRBV11-2 and TRBJ2-1, is EAGVAQSPRYKIIEKRQSVAFWCNPISGHATLYWYQQILGQGPKLLIQFQNNGVVDDSQLPKDRFSAERLKGVDSTLKIQPAKLEDSAVYLCASSSYGTAQFFGPGTRLTVL.

This clonotype was seen repeatedly, ten times or more. The chain has TRBV18 and TRBJ1-2; a weak D match, TRBD1 (6 bases). The CDR3 is 12 amino acids. Germline V CDR1 and CDR2: KGHSH, LQKENI. V lost 2 bases to trimming and J lost 7 bases, with 8 bases between them. CDR3 sequence reads: CASSPEGVGYTF. In DNA, the CDR3 is TGTGCCAGCTCACCAGAGGGGGTTGGCTACACCTTC.

This clonotype appeared many times. J is TRBJ2-2 and V is TRBV19; 10 nucleotides line up with TRBD2. J lost 4 bases, V lost 5 bases, and 4 bases had no gene match. Germline loops: CDR1 LNHDA, CDR2 SQIVND (reference sequence). This CDR3 has 15 residues. This CDR3 is CASSLAGEVTGELFF. The CDR3 nucleotides are TGTGCCAGTAGTCTAGCGGGAGAGGTCACCGGGGAGCTGTTTTTT. Based on the CDR3 plus reference TRBV19 and TRBJ2-2, the full variable domain is DGGITQSPKYLFRKEGQNVTLSCEQNLNHDAMYWYRQDPGQGLRLIYYSQIVNDFQKGDIAEGYSVSREKKESFPLTVTSAQKNPTAFYLCASSLAGEVTGELFFGEGSRLTVL.

This clonotype occurred many times. This chain links TRBV11-2 with TRBJ2-1; 11 bases fit TRBD2. J was trimmed by 7 bases and V by 4 bases; bases with no gene match: 9. Germline CDR1 is SGHAT and CDR2 is FQNNGV. The CDR3 covers 16 residues. CDR3 sequence: CASSSSTLAGGNEQFF. The CDR3, as DNA: TGTGCCAGCAGCTCCAGCACCCTAGCGGGAGGTAATGAGCAGTTCTTC. Full variable domain (missing parts from reference TRBV11-2 and TRBJ2-1): EAGVAQSPRYKIIEKRQSVAFWCNPISGHATLYWYQQILGQGPKLLIQFQNNGVVDDSQLPKDRFSAERLKGVDSTLKIQPAKLEDSAVYLCASSSSTLAGGNEQFFGPGTRLTVL.

The count of this clonotype is one. It may be a read error: a sequence one base away is much more abundant. The chain combines TRBV6-2 or TRBV6-3 with TRBJ2-7; D remains unclear. Germline loops: CDR1 MNHEY, CDR2 SVGEGT. The CDR3 is made up of 14 amino acids. The CDR3 region is CASRPQAGTYERYF. The CDR3 DNA is TGTGCCAGCAGACCCCAAGCAGGAACTTACGAGCGGTACTTC.

This chain uses TRBV25-1 with TRBJ2-5, with 9 bases aligning to TRBD1. V was pared by 7 bases and J by 5 bases, with 11 bases of the junction left unmatched. The length of the CDR3 is 15 residues. The germline V gene encodes CDR1 MGHDK and CDR2 SYGVNS. CDR3 loop: CASTQGQGVWETQYF. The CDR3 nucleotides are TGTGCCAGCACCCAGGGACAGGGAGTATGGGAGACCCAGTACTTC.

This clonotype has ten or more counts. V is TRBV7-2 and J is TRBJ2-5, with unresolved D. The CDR3 totals 12 residues. Germline V lookup: CDR1 SGHTA, CDR2 FQGNSA. Trimming removed 1 base from V and 3 bases from J, with 3 bases in between. In nucleotides, the CDR3 is TGTGCCAGCAGCTTAGTTGAAGAGACCCAGTACTTC. Its translation: CASSLVEETQYF.